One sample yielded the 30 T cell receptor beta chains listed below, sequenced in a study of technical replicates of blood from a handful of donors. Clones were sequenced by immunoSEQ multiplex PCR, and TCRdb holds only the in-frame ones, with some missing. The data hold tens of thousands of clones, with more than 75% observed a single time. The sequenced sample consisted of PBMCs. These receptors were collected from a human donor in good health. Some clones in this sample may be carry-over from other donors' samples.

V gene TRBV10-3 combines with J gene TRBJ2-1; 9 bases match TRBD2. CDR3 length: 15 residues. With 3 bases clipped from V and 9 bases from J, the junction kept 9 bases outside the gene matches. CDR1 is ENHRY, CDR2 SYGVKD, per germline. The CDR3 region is CAISDQRGVSGEQFF. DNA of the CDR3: TGTGCCATCAGTGACCAGCGGGGGGTATCGGGTGAGCAGTTCTTC.

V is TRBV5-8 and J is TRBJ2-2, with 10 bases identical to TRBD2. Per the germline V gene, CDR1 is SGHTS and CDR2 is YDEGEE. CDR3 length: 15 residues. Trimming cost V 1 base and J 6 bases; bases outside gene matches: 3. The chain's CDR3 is CASSLTGLAAGELFF. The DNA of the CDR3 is TGTGCCAGCAGCTTGACCGGACTAGCGGCCGGGGAGCTGTTTTTT.

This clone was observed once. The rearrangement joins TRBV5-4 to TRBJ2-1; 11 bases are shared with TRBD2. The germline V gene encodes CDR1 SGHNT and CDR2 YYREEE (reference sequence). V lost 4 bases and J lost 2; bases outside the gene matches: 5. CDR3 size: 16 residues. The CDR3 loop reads CASSPGLADTYNEQFF. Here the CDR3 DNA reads TGTGCCAGCAGCCCGGGACTAGCGGATACCTACAATGAGCAGTTCTTC.

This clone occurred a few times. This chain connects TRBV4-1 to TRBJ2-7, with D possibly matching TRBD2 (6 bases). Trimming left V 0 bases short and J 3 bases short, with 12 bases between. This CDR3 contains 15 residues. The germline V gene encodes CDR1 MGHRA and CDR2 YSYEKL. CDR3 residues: CASSQDWGTDYEQYF. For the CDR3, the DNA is TGCGCCAGCAGCCAAGACTGGGGGACTGACTACGAGCAGTACTTC.

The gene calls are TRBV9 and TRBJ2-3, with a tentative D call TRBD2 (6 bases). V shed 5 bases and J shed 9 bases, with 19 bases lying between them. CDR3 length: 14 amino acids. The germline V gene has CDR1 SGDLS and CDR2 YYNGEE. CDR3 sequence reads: CASRPLYGGDTQYF. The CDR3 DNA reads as TGTGCCAGCAGGCCGCTATACGGAGGGGACACGCAGTATTTT.

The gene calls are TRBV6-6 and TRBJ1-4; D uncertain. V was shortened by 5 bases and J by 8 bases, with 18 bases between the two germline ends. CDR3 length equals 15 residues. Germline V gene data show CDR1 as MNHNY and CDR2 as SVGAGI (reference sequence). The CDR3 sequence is CASSSESNGGEKLFF. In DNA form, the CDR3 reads TGTGCCAGCAGTAGCGAAAGTAATGGAGGGGAAAAACTGTTTTTT.

The CDR3 DNA reads TGTGCCAGTAGTACCCGGACAGGGGGGAGCAATCAGCCCCAGCATTTT. Its translation: CASSTRTGGSNQPQHF. V gene TRBV19 combines with J gene TRBJ1-5, with 10 positions matching TRBD1. Germline assignment: CDR1 LNHDA and CDR2 SQIVND (reference sequence). Trimming at V came to 4 bases and at J to 1 base, leaving 4 bases not matched to a gene. The CDR3 is 16 residues long.

The CDR3 protein is CASGRDSPYEQYF. The CDR3 DNA reads as TGTGCTAGTGGTCGGGACTCTCCCTACGAGCAGTACTTC. The chain recombines TRBV12-5 with TRBJ2-7; TRBD2 might be the D (6 bases). Germline CDR1 reads LGHNT; CDR2 reads FRNRAP. This CDR3 has 13 amino acids. V lost 5 bases and J 2 bases, leaving 10 bases between the germline ends.

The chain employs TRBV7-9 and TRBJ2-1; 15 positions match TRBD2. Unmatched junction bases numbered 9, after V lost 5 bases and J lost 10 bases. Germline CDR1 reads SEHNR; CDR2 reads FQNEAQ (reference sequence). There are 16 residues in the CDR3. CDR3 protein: CASSLAAGTSGREQFF. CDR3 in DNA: TGTGCCAGCAGCCTCGCAGCCGGGACTAGCGGGAGGGAGCAGTTCTTC.

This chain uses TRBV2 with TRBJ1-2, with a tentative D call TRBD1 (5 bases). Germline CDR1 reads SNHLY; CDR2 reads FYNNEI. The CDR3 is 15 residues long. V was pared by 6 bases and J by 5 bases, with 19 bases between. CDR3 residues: CASREKGLGLYGYTF. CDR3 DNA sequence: TGTGCCAGCAGGGAAAAGGGGTTAGGGCTTTATGGCTACACCTTC.

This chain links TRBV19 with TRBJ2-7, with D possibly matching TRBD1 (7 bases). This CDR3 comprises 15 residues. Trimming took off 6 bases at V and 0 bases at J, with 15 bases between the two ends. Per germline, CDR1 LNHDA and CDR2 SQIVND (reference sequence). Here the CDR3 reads CASSPRGTDSYEQYF. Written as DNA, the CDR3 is TGTGCCAGTAGCCCTCGGGGGACAGACTCCTACGAGCAGTACTTC. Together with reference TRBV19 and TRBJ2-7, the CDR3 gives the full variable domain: DGGITQSPKYLFRKEGQNVTLSCEQNLNHDAMYWYRQDPGQGLRLIYYSQIVNDFQKGDIAEGYSVSREKKESFPLTVTSAQKNPTAFYLCASSPRGTDSYEQYFGPGTRLTVT.

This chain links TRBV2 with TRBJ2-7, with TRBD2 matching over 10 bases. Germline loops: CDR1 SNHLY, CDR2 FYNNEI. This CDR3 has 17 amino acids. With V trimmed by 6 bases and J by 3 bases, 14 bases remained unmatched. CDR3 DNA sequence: TGTGCCAGCAGCCGGGGCACTAGCGGGGTCCTGAGCTACGAGCAGTACTTC. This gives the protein CASSRGTSGVLSYEQYF.

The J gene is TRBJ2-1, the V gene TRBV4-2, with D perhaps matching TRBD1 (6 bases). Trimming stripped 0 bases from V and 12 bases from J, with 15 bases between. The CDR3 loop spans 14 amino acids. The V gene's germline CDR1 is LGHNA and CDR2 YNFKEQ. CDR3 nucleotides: TGTGCCAGCAGCCAAGATAAGGGGCTAGGGGGGCAGTTCTTC. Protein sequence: CASSQDKGLGGQFF.

CDR3 region: CASSYSHLEQGPSRYF. In DNA form, the CDR3 reads TGTGCCAGCAGTTACTCCCACCTTGAGCAGGGGCCGTCGCGGTACTTC. V gene TRBV6-5 combines with J gene TRBJ2-7; D may be TRBD1 (6 bases). Germline CDR1 MNHEY, CDR2 SVGAGI. Trimming cost V 0 bases and J 12 bases, with 24 bases left between them. The CDR3 loop spans 16 amino acids.

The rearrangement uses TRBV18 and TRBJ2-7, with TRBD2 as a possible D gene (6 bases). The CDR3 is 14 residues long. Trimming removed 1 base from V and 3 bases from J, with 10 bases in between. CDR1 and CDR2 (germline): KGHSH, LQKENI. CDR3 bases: TGTGCCAGCTCACCACGGAGGGACGACTACGAGCAGTACTTC. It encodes CASSPRRDDYEQYF.

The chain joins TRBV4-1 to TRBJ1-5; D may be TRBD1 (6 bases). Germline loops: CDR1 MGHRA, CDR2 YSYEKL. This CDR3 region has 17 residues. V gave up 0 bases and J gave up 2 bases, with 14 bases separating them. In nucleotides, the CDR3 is TGCGCCAGCAGCCAAGATGGGGGCAGGGTCGGCAATCAGCCCCAGCATTTT. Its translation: CASSQDGGRVGNQPQHF.

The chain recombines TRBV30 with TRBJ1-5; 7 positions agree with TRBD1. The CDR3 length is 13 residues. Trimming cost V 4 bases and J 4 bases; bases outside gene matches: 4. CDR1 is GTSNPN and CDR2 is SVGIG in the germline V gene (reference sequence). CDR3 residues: CAWNRDSNQPQHF. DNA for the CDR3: TGTGCCTGGAATCGGGACAGTAATCAGCCCCAGCATTTT.

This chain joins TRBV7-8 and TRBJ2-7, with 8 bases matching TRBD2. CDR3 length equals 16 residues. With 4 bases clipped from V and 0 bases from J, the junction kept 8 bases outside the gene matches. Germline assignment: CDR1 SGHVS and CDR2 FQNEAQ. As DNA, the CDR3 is TGTGCCAGCAGCTATATAGCGGGGACGAGCTCCTACGAGCAGTACTTC. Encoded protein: CASSYIAGTSSYEQYF.

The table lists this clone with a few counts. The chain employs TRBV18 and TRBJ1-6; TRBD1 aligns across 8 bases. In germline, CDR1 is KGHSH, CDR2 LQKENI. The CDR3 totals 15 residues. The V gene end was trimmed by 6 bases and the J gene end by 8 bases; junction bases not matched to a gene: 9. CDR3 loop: CASSMRQGTDSPLHF. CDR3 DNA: TGTGCCAGCTCGATGCGACAGGGGACGGATTCACCCCTCCACTTT.

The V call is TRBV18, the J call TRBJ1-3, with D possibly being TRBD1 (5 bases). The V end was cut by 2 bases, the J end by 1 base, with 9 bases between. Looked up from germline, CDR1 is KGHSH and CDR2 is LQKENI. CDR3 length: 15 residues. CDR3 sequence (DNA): TGTGCCAGCTCACCAATGGCAGGGTCTGGAAACACCATATATTTT. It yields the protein CASSPMAGSGNTIYF.

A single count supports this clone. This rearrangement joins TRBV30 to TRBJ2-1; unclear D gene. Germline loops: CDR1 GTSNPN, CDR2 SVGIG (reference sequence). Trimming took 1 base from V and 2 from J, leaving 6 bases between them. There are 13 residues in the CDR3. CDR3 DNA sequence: TGTGCCTGGAGTGGACTGGCCTACAATGAGCAGTTCTTC. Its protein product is CAWSGLAYNEQFF.

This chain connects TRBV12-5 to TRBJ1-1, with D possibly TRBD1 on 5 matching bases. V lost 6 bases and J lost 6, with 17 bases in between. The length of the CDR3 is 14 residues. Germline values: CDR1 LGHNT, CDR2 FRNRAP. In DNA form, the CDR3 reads TGTGCTAGTGGCCGGGGGGGAGGTGGCGCTGAAGCTTTCTTT. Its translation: CASGRGGGGAEAFF. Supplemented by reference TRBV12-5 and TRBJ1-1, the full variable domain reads DARVTQTPRHKVTEMGQEVTMRCQPILGHNTVFWYRQTMMQGLELLAYFRNRAPLDDSGMPKDRFSAEMPDATLATLKIQPSEPRDSAVYFCASGRGGGGAEAFFGQGTRLTVV.

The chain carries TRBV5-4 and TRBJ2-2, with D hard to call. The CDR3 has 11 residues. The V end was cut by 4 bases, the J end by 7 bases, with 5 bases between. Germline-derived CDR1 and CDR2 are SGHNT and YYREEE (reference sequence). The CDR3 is CASSPGGELFF. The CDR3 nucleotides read TGTGCCAGCAGCCCCGGCGGGGAGCTGTTTTTT.

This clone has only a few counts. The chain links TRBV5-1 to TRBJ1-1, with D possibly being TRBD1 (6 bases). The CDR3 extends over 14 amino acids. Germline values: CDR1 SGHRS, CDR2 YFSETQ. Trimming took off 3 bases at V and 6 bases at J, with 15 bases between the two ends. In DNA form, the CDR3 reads TGCGCCAGCAGCTCGGCAGGGGCGTACGCTGAAGCTTTCTTT. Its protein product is CASSSAGAYAEAFF. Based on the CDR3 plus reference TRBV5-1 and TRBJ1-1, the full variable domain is KAGVTQTPRYLIKTRGQQVTLSCSPISGHRSVSWYQQTPGQGLQFLFEYFSETQRNKGNFPGRFSGRQFSNSRSEMNVSTLELGDSALYLCASSSAGAYAEAFFGQGTRLTVV.

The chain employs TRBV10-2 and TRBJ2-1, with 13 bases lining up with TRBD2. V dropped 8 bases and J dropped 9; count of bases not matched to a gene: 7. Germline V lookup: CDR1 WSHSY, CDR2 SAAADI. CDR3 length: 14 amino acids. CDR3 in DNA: TGCGCCAGCCGAACTAGCGGGGGGGCCGGTGAGCAGTTCTTC. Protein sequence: CASRTSGGAGEQFF.

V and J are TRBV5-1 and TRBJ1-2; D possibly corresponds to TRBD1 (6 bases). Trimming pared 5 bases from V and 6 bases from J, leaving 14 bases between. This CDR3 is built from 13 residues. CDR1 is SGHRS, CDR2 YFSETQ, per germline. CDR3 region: CASRRQGSDGYTF. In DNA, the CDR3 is TGCGCCAGCAGAAGGCAGGGGAGCGATGGCTACACCTTC.

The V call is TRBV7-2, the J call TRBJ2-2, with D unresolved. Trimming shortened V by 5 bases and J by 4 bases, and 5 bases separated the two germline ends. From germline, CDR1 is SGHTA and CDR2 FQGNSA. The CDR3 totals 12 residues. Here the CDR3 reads CASSRSTGELFF. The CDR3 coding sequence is TGTGCCAGCAGCCGGAGCACCGGGGAGCTGTTTTTT.

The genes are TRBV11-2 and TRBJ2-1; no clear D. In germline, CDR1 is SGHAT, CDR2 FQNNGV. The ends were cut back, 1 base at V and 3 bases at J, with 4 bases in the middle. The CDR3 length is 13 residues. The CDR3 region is CASSLGHYNEQFF. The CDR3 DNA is TGTGCCAGCAGCTTAGGTCACTACAATGAGCAGTTCTTC.

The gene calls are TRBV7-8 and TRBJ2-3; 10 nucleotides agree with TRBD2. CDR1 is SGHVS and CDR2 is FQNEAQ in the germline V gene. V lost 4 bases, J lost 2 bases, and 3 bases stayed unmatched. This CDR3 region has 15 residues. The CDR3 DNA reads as TGTGCCAGCAGCTCTAGCGGGAGAACCACAGATACGCAGTATTTT. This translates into CASSSSGRTTDTQYF.

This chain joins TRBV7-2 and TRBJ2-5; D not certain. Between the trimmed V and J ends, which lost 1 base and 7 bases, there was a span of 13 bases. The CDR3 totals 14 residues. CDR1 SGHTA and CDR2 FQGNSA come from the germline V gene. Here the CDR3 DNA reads TGTGCCAGCAGCTTAGGGCAGTCCCCCCCGACCCAGTACTTC. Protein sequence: CASSLGQSPPTQYF.